These 20 T cell receptor beta chains were sequenced from one sample in a study of T-cell memory formation after mild COVID-19. TCRdb used MiXCR to reprocess the 5' RACE reads, holding one entry per CDR3 protein. The sample includes approximately 500,000 distinct CDR3 sequences, roughly 25% of them seen just once. The sample taken for sequencing was PBMCs or a T cell subset sorted from them (not recorded which). These receptors were collected from an adult woman who had mild COVID-19 (a few samples of this study predate the infection). Cell type and time point are not known.

This clonotype showed up just a few times. This chain's CDR3 is CASSLGTGGYEAFF. The CDR3, as DNA: TGTGCCAGCAGTCTCGGGACAGGGGGCTATGAAGCTTTCTTT. The chain employs TRBV12-3 or TRBV12-4 and TRBJ1-1, with 12 bases fitting TRBD1. Losses at the gene ends were 5 bases for V and 7 bases for J; bases not matched to a gene: 5. This CDR3 is built from 14 residues.

The V gene is TRBV12-3 or TRBV12-4, the J gene TRBJ2-1, with 11 bases lining up with TRBD2. The CDR3 spans 14 residues. The V segment lost 5 bases and the J segment 6 bases; nucleotides outside the gene matches: 3. CDR3: CASSHLAGGNEQFF. As DNA, the CDR3 is TGTGCCAGCAGTCATCTAGCGGGGGGCAATGAGCAGTTCTTC.

This chain joins TRBV2 and TRBJ2-3, with a tentative D call TRBD2 (7 bases). CDR1 SNHLY and CDR2 FYNNEI come from the germline V gene. The CDR3 length is 16 residues. The ends were cut back, 3 bases at V and 8 bases at J, with 21 bases in the middle. The CDR3 nucleotides are TGTGCCAGCAGTGATTACGGCGGGGGCCGGTTTGTTACGCAGTATTTT. Residues: CASSDYGGGRFVTQYF.

This clonotype was detected only a few times. This chain connects TRBV7-3 to TRBJ2-1; D tentatively fits TRBD1 or TRBD2 (5 bases each). CDR1 and CDR2 from the germline V gene are SGHTA and FQGTGA. With 3 bases removed from V and 2 bases from J, the gap between germline ends came to 11 bases. The CDR3 runs 15 residues. The CDR3 loop reads CASSLVLGPYNEQFF. The CDR3 region has the DNA TGTGCCAGCAGCTTGGTGCTGGGACCCTACAATGAGCAGTTCTTC.

The genes are TRBV5-1 and TRBJ1-4; 8 nucleotides agree with TRBD1. This CDR3 has 15 amino acids. The germline CDR1 and CDR2 sequences are SGHRS and YFSETQ. The V segment lost 0 bases and the J segment 7 bases; nucleotides outside the gene matches: 5. This chain's CDR3 is CASSLDAGGVEKLFF. CDR3 in DNA: TGCGCCAGCAGCTTGGATGCAGGGGGCGTTGAAAAACTGTTTTTT.

This clonotype turned up a few times. The chain joins TRBV20-1 to TRBJ2-2, with a tentative D call TRBD2 (6 bases). Germline CDR1 DFQATT, CDR2 SNEGSKA (reference sequence). V was trimmed by 0 bases and J by 5 bases, leaving 13 bases between them. The CDR3 contains 15 residues. The CDR3 sequence is CSARDASGATGELFF. DNA for the CDR3: TGCAGTGCTAGAGATGCTTCGGGAGCAACCGGGGAGCTGTTTTTT.

This clonotype has just a few counts. The rearrangement joins TRBV27 to TRBJ2-1; D is unresolved. Trimming removed 5 bases from V and 2 bases from J, with 10 bases in between. CDR1 and CDR2 from the germline V gene are MNHEY and SMNVEV (reference sequence). This CDR3 comprises 14 residues. CDR3 protein: CASSIDATYNEQFF. The CDR3 DNA sequence: TGTGCCAGCAGTATCGACGCGACCTACAATGAGCAGTTCTTC.

This clonotype was detected a few times. This rearrangement joins TRBV3-1 to TRBJ2-7, with D perhaps TRBD1 (6 bases). The ends were cut back, 1 base at V and 10 bases at J, with 11 bases in the middle. The CDR3 is made up of 12 amino acids. Per the germline V gene, CDR1 is LGHDT and CDR2 is YNNKEL (reference sequence). The CDR3 is CASSQAPGQQYF. In nucleotides, the CDR3 is TGTGCCAGCAGCCAAGCGCCGGGACAACAGTACTTC.

The table lists this clonotype with many counts. This rearrangement joins TRBV5-6 to TRBJ2-5, with 11 bases matching TRBD2. Germline CDR1 SGHDT, CDR2 YYEEEE. The V and J ends lost 7 bases and 2 bases, in that order; junction bases with no gene match: 7. The CDR3 is made up of 15 amino acids. In nucleotides, the CDR3 is TGTGCCAGCCTTGTAGCGGGGGGGCCTCAAGAGACCCAGTACTTC. Translating it yields CASLVAGGPQETQYF.

The rearrangement joins TRBV12-3 or TRBV12-4 to TRBJ1-5, with D possibly being TRBD1 (5 bases). The germline V and J ends were trimmed by 0 bases and 1 base, with 13 bases remaining between them. The CDR3 covers 17 residues. The CDR3 protein is CASSLAQGWASNQPQHF. CDR3 DNA: TGTGCCAGCAGTTTAGCGCAGGGTTGGGCCAGCAATCAGCCCCAGCATTTT.

There are many counts of this clonotype. The V call is TRBV6-2 or TRBV6-3, the J call TRBJ1-5, with D tentatively TRBD1 (6 bases). This CDR3 has 13 amino acids. V was shortened by 6 bases and J by 5 bases, with 11 bases between the two germline ends. Germline lookup yields CDR1 MNHEY and CDR2 SVGEGT. CDR3 loop: CASSRGNYQPQHF. For the CDR3, the DNA is TGTGCCAGCAGCAGGGGCAATTATCAGCCCCAGCATTTT.

This clonotype came up a few times. The V and J genes are TRBV24-1 and TRBJ2-1; D remains unclear. This CDR3 is built from 15 residues. V was cut by 7 bases and J by 4 bases, with 16 bases left in between. CDR1 is KGHDR and CDR2 is SFDVKD in the germline V gene. The DNA for the CDR3 is TGTGCCACCAGCGCCAGCCCCGGGCTTTACAATGAGCAGTTCTTC. It codes for CATSASPGLYNEQFF.

This chain links TRBV7-6 with TRBJ2-3; 7 bases line up with TRBD1. The CDR3 extends over 23 amino acids. V lost 0 bases, J lost 3 bases, and 27 bases stayed unmatched. Per germline, CDR1 SGHVS and CDR2 FNYEAQ. The chain's CDR3 is CASSLAGSELPWPTGSITDTQYF. The CDR3 region has the DNA TGTGCCAGCAGCTTAGCGGGCTCCGAACTCCCCTGGCCGACAGGGTCCATAACAGATACGCAGTATTTT.

This chain links TRBV5-1 with TRBJ2-7; 7 bases line up with TRBD1. CDR3 size: 14 residues. V lost 4 bases, J lost 2 bases, and 6 bases stayed unmatched. Per germline, CDR1 SGHRS and CDR2 YFSETQ. This CDR3 is CASSPGQQPYEQYF. CDR3 DNA sequence: TGCGCCAGCAGCCCGGGACAGCAACCCTACGAGCAGTACTTC.

This rearrangement joins TRBV18 to TRBJ2-5; D not certain. CDR1 is KGHSH and CDR2 is LQKENI in the germline V gene. This CDR3 region has 12 residues. The V end lost 5 bases, the J end lost 3 bases, and 7 bases lay between the germline ends. DNA of the CDR3: TGTGCCAGCTCAAGGTTCGAAGAGACCCAGTACTTC. Its translation is CASSRFEETQYF.

V is TRBV2 and J is TRBJ1-1, with D perhaps TRBD1 (5 bases). This CDR3 comprises 14 residues. Looked up from germline, CDR1 is SNHLY and CDR2 is FYNNEI. The V and J ends lost 4 bases and 4 bases respectively, with 13 bases between them. The CDR3 region is CASSGLRGGTEAFF. CDR3 DNA sequence: TGTGCCAGCAGTGGCCTGAGGGGCGGCACTGAAGCTTTCTTT.

The rearrangement links TRBV7-3 to TRBJ1-1; D remains ambiguous. The CDR3 runs 13 residues. V was shortened by 5 bases and J by 0 bases, with 7 bases between the two germline ends. Germline V gives CDR1 SGHTA, CDR2 FQGTGA. CDR3 residues: CASSMYLNTEAFF. The CDR3 DNA reads as TGTGCCAGCAGCATGTACTTGAACACTGAAGCTTTCTTT.

This chain joins TRBV7-9 and TRBJ2-5, with 13 positions matching TRBD2. Trimming cost V 7 bases and J 3 bases; bases outside gene matches: 5. Germline CDR1 SEHNR, CDR2 FQNEAQ (reference sequence). The CDR3 extends over 15 amino acids. CDR3 region: CASKPGTSGKETQYF. CDR3 sequence (DNA): TGTGCCAGCAAACCCGGGACTAGCGGGAAAGAGACCCAGTACTTC.

Only a few counts were recorded for this clonotype. The CDR3, as DNA: TGTGCCAGCAGCCTCCTTGAGGCGGGAGAGCAGTACTTC. It specifies CASSLLEAGEQYF. This rearrangement joins TRBV7-2 to TRBJ2-7; TRBD2 is a possible D gene (6 bases). Germline V gene sequence: CDR1 SGHTA, CDR2 FQGNSA. V was shortened by 5 bases and J by 7 bases, with 15 bases between the two germline ends. The CDR3 runs to 13 residues. Looking up the rest from reference TRBV7-2 and TRBJ2-7 gives the full variable domain: GAGVSQSPSNKVTEKGKDVELRCDPISGHTALYWYRQSLGQGLEFLIYFQGNSAPDKSGLPSDRFSAERTGGSVSTLTIQRTQQEDSAVYLCASSLLEAGEQYFGPGTRLTVT.

In this sample, this clonotype turned up a few times. This chain uses TRBV11-2 with TRBJ2-5; TRBD2 matches 13 bases. V lost 4 bases to trimming and J lost 1 base; unmatched junction nucleotides: 3. The CDR3 runs 16 residues. Germline assignment: CDR1 SGHAT and CDR2 FQNNGV. The CDR3 region is CASSSGLAGAQETQYF. CDR3 nucleotide sequence: TGTGCCAGCAGCTCTGGACTAGCGGGGGCCCAAGAGACCCAGTACTTC.